This T cell receptor (beta chain) was profiled in a study of cytomegalovirus exposure and HLA in healthy donors. Study in general: Approximately 180 million T cells yielded about 120 million unique TCR beta sequences, as an earlier analysis found.

To note about this clone: What it binds is unknown.

Regarding the study as a whole: Immune exposure data for these donors was limited to CMV serostatus. A few chains tied to CMV proved CMV antigen-specific in vitro. Later analysis demonstrated an association between a missense DCLRE1C variant and TCR beta V- and J-gene trimming.

Losses at the gene ends were 7 bases for V and 2 bases for J; bases not matched to a gene: 6. The CDR3 contains 14 residues. Germline CDR1 and CDR2: SNHLY and FYNNEI. The PCR had 60 Vbeta and 13 Jbeta primers. Sequencing used immunoSEQ multiplex PCR; TCRdb keeps in-frame clones, though not all of them. This table has approximately 190,000 clones, about four fifths appearing once. This receptor was taken from a woman aged 45-65 years in good health and CMV-seropositive. The sample comprised PBMCs. The chain has TRBV2 and TRBJ2-3; TRBD1 matches 7 bases. The CDR3 spells CASIRQGNTDTQYF. The CDR3 DNA reads as TGTGCCAGCATTAGACAGGGTAACACAGATACGCAGTATTTT.